The present T cell receptor (beta chain) was sequenced within a study of T cell responses to AZD1222 COVID-19 vaccine. The sample holds a few counts of this clone. The sample holds other DNA sequences that translate to the same CDR3. Germline CDR1 and CDR2: GTSNPN and SVGIG (reference sequence). Deletions cut 1 base from V and 5 bases from J, with 2 bases between. CDR3 size: 10 residues. Assay used: immunoSEQ multiplex PCR; TCRdb lists only in-frame clones, some missing. In the table there are approximately 150,000 clones, roughly 87% of which are singletons. The chain is built from TRBV30 and TRBJ1-2; the D is unclear. The source material was peripheral blood, sampled 28 days after the second AZD1222 dose. The TCR originated in an adult who received the AZD1222 COVID-19 vaccine. The CDR3 reads CAWSGYGYTF. Here the CDR3 DNA reads TGTGCCTGGAGTGGTTATGGCTACACCTTC.